Reported below is one T cell receptor (beta chain). This specimen belongs to a study of blood T cells in healthy people across ages. Together with a sample-barcoded 5' primer, a J-beta primer mix was included in a second PCR lasting about 6 to 11 cycles. From the 5' RACE reads, TCRdb called clonotypes with MiXCR, one entry per CDR3 protein. Among about 570,000 distinct CDR3 sequences, 27% were seen once, and the ten largest hold less than 20%. Sequenced material: blood. The TCR comes from a woman between 65 and 79 years old in good health.

DNA for the CDR3: TGTGCCACCAGCAGAGGGTCTAGAGGAGAGACCCAGTACTTC. It yields the protein CATSRGSRGETQYF. The chain uses TRBV15 and TRBJ2-5, with no clear D. The V end was cut by 1 base, the J end by 4 bases, with 10 bases between. From germline, CDR1 is LNHNV and CDR2 YYDKDF (reference sequence). CDR3 length: 14 amino acids.